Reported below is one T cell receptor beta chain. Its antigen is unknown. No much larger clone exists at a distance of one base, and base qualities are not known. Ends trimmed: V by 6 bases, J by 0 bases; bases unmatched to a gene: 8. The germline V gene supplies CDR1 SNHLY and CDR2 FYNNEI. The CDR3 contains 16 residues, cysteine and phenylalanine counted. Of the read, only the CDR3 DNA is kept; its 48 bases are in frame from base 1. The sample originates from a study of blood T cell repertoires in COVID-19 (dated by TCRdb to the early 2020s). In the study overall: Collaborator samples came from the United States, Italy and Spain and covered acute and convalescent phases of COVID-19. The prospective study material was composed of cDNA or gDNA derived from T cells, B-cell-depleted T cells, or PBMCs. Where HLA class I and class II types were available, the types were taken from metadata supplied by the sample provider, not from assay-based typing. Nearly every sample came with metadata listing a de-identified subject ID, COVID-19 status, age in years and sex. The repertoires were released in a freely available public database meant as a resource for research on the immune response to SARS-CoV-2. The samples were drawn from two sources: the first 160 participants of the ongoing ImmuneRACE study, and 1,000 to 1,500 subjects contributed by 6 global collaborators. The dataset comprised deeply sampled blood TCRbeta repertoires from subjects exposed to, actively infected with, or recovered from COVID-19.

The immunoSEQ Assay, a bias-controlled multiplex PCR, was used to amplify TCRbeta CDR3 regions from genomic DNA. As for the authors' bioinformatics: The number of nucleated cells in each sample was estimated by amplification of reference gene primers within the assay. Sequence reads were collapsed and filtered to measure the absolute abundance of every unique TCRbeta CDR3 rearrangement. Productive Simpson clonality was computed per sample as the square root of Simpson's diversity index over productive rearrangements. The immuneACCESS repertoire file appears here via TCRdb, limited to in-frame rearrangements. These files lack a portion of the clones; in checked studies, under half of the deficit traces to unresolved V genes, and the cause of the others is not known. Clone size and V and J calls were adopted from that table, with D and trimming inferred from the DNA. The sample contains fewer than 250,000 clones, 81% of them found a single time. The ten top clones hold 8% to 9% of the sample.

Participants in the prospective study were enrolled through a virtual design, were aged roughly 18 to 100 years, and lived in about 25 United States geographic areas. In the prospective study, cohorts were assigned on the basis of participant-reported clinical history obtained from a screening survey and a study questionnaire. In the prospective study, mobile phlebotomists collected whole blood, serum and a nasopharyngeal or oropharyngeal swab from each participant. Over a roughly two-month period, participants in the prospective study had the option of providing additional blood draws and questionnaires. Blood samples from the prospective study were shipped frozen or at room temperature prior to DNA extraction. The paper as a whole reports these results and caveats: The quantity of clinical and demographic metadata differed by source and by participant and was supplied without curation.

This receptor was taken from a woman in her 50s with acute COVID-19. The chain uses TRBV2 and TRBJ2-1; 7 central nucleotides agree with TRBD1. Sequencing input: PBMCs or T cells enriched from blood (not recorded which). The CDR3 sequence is CASSSQGGSSYNEQFF. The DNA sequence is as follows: TGTGCCAGCAGCAGTCAAGGGGGCAGCTCCTACAATGAGCAGTTCTTC.